Listed below are T cell receptor beta chains from one sample, sequenced in a study of blood T cell repertoires in COVID-19. Profiled with immunoSEQ multiplex PCR; TCRdb holds only in-frame clones, not every one. The sample lists approximately 300,000 clones, around nine tenths seen once, with approximately 2.4% in the top ten. The specimen sequenced was PBMCs or T cells enriched from blood (not recorded which). Receptor source: a young woman who had recovered from COVID-19. Both conserved end residues are part of each CDR3. D genes are given only for firm matches. Not every row has a clone size; where given, it reads once, few, many or a size class.

D	V	J	size	DNA	CDR3
.	TRBV5-1	TRBJ2-7	.	TGCGCCAGCAGCCTCCGGGACACCGAACGTCTGTACTTC	CASSLRDTERLYF
TRBD2	TRBV4-1	TRBJ2-4	.	TGCGCCAGCAGCCAATGGGGGGGACTAGCCAAAAACATTCAGTACTTC	CASSQWGGLAKNIQYF
.	TRBV4-2	TRBJ2-1	.	TGTGCCAGCAGCCAAGCTCTAGGGGGAATCTCCTACAATGAGCAGTTCTTC	CASSQALGGISYNEQFF
.	TRBV11-3	TRBJ2-3	.	TGTGCCAGCCGCCCTCGGTCCACAGATACGCAGTATTTT	CASRPRSTDTQYF
TRBD1	TRBV2	TRBJ1-1	.	TGTGCCAGCAGTCCTAGGACAGGGGCCACTGAAGCTTTCTTT	CASSPRTGATEAFF
.	TRBV5-1	TRBJ2-7	.	TGCGCCAGCAGCCCGGCCCGCGGGGCGGCCAGCTCCTACGAGCAGTACTTC	CASSPARGAASSYEQYF
TRBD1	TRBV9	TRBJ2-3	once	TGTGCCAGCAGCGTCCGTTGGGACAGGCGCACAGATACGCAGTATTTT	CASSVRWDRRTDTQYF
.	TRBV6-5	TRBJ2-3	once	TGTGCCAGCAGTTACTCGGCAGGCCATAGCACAGATACGCAGTATTTT	CASSYSAGHSTDTQYF
TRBD2	TRBV9	TRBJ2-7	.	TGTGCCAGCAGCGTAGATAGTAGCGGGAGCCCAGGGGGCGAGCAGTACTTC	CASSVDSSGSPGGEQYF
TRBD2	TRBV27	TRBJ2-5	.	TGTGCCAGCAGTTTATATGGGGGAGGGGAGACCCAGTACTTC	CASSLYGGGETQYF
.	TRBV7-9	TRBJ1-3	.	TGTGCCAGCAGCTTACCCAACAGGGCTGGAAACACCATATATTTT	CASSLPNRAGNTIYF
.	TRBV5-1	TRBJ1-3	.	TGCGCCAGCAGCTTTAGCCTAAACGCTGGAAACACCATATATTTT	CASSFSLNAGNTIYF
TRBD2	TRBV7-2	TRBJ2-5	few	TGTGCCAGCAGCTCCCGACTAGCGGGGGTCCAAGAGACCCAGTACTTC	CASSSRLAGVQETQYF
TRBD2	TRBV4-1	TRBJ2-7	.	TGCGCCAGCAGCCAAGAGGCTGCGGGAGTGGTAGAGCAGTACTTC	CASSQEAAGVVEQYF
.	TRBV11-3	TRBJ2-5	once	TGTGCCAGCAGCCCGAACCGGAGGTTAGGGACACAAGAGACCCAGTACTTC	CASSPNRRLGTQETQYF
.	TRBV15	TRBJ1-1	.	TGTGCCACGAAGCAGCGCATCGAGAACACTGAAGCTTTCTTT	CATKQRIENTEAFF
TRBD1	TRBV5-1	TRBJ2-5	.	TGCGCCAGCAGCTTTACCCCGACAGGGGGCGTGGAAGAGACCCAGTACTTC	CASSFTPTGGVEETQYF
.	TRBV12-5	TRBJ1-2	.	TGTGCTAGTGGTTTGGTACCAGGGAATGATGGCTACACCTTC	CASGLVPGNDGYTF
.	TRBV4-1	TRBJ1-1	.	TGCGCCAGCAGCCAAGTTCCGGGGGACACTGAAGCTTTCTTT	CASSQVPGDTEAFF
TRBD1	TRBV5-4	TRBJ1-4	.	TGTGCCAGCAGCCAGGGGGATGTCAGTTTGAATGAAAAACTGTTTTTT	CASSQGDVSLNEKLFF
.	TRBV5-1	TRBJ1-2	once	TGCGCCAGCAGCTTGAGGTCAGGACACTCCTATGGCTACACCTTC	CASSLRSGHSYGYTF
TRBD1	TRBV30	TRBJ1-5	.	TGTGCCTGGAGACCGGACAGGGATCAGCCCCAGCATTTT	CAWRPDRDQPQHF
TRBD1	TRBV5-1	TRBJ2-1	.	TGCGCCAGCAGCTCGGGACAGTATAACAATGAGCAGTTCTTC	CASSSGQYNNEQFF
TRBD1	TRBV11-2	TRBJ1-3	.	TGTGCCAGCAGCTTAGAACTGGGACAGAAGGGAAACACCATATATTTT	CASSLELGQKGNTIYF
TRBD1	TRBV6-2/TRBV6-3	TRBJ1-5	.	TGTGCCAGCAGCAACGACAGGGTCTCGAATCAGCCCCAGCATTTT	CASSNDRVSNQPQHF
.	TRBV5-6	TRBJ2-5	.	TGTGCCAGCAGCTTAGGCGGGTACCAAGAGACCCAGTACTTC	CASSLGGYQETQYF
TRBD2	TRBV7-8	TRBJ2-3	.	TGTGCCAGCAGCTTATGGGTTGGGACTAGCGGGAGTTGGGGCACAGATACGCAGTATTTT	CASSLWVGTSGSWGTDTQYF
.	TRBV6-5	TRBJ1-1	.	TGTGCCAGCGGTCGGGGGAACACTGAAGCTTTCTTT	CASGRGNTEAFF
.	TRBV12-3/TRBV12-4	TRBJ2-3	.	TGTGCCAGCAGAGCCCAGCGGGATACGCAGTATTTT	CASRAQRDTQYF
TRBD1	TRBV19	TRBJ1-1	once	TGTGCCAGTAGTAGAAATGGACAGGTGCTAAGAGCTTTCTTT	CASSRNGQVLRAFF
.	TRBV4-1	TRBJ1-2	.	TGCGCCAGCAGCCAAGAGGGGCAGGGTGGCTATGGCTACACCTTC	CASSQEGQGGYGYTF
.	TRBV5-1	TRBJ2-2	.	TGCGCCAGCAATCAGGGAAACACCGGGGAGCTGTTTTTT	CASNQGNTGELFF
TRBD1	TRBV19	TRBJ1-2	.	TGTGCCAGTAAGTCCGGGGACAGGGAGTACTACACCTTC	CASKSGDREYYTF
.	TRBV28	TRBJ1-6	.	TGTGCCAGCGGGGGGGCATGGCATTCACCCCTCCACTTT	CASGGAWHSPLHF
TRBD2	TRBV27	TRBJ2-1	.	TGTGCCAGCAGTTTATATGGCCGTCGGGCTAGCGGGAGGGCGTACAATGAGCAGTTCTTC	CASSLYGRRASGRAYNEQFF
TRBD1	TRBV4-3	TRBJ1-4	.	TGCGCCAGCAGCCAAGTACAGGGGTGGGGGGAAAAACTGTTTTTT	CASSQVQGWGEKLFF
.	TRBV7-9	TRBJ1-5	.	TGTGCCAGCAGCTTAGGAGACGGCAGGGGCAATCAGCCCCAGCATTTT	CASSLGDGRGNQPQHF
.	TRBV7-9	TRBJ2-5	once	TGTGCCAGCAGCTTAGCAGGGGTAGATCTAGGAGAGACCCAGTACTTC	CASSLAGVDLGETQYF
TRBD2	TRBV27	TRBJ2-7	.	TGTGCCAGCAGTCCCTTGGGACTAGCGGGGGGATCCTACGAGCAGTACTTC	CASSPLGLAGGSYEQYF
TRBD2	TRBV5-1	TRBJ2-5	.	TGCGCCAGCAGCTTGGAGACTAGCGGGAGTCTGTCATGGGAGACCCAGTACTTC	CASSLETSGSLSWETQYF
.	TRBV6-5	TRBJ1-1	.	TGTGCCAGCAGTTACAAGGGGGTCGCTGAAGCTTTCTTT	CASSYKGVAEAFF
TRBD1	TRBV27	TRBJ1-3	.	TGTGCCAGCAGCCTACAGGGGGCGAATGGAAACACCATATATTTT	CASSLQGANGNTIYF
TRBD1	TRBV5-6	TRBJ1-5	.	TGTGCCAGCAGCACGCTCCTACAGGGGGACAATCAGCCCCAGCATTTT	CASSTLLQGDNQPQHF
TRBD1	TRBV24-1	TRBJ2-2	.	TGTGCCACTAGAGGACAGGGCGGCACCGGGGAGCTGTTTTTT	CATRGQGGTGELFF
.	TRBV14	TRBJ2-5	once	TGTGCCAGCAGCCCTCGCGGGGAGACCCAGTACTTC	CASSPRGETQYF
TRBD2	TRBV18	TRBJ2-3	.	TGTGCCAGCTCACCCCGACTAGCGGGGGCGGGGACAGATACGCAGTATTTT	CASSPRLAGAGTDTQYF
TRBD1	TRBV3-1/TRBV3-2	TRBJ2-7	.	TGTGCCAGCAGCACCGGGACAGATAACGAGCAGTACTTC	CASSTGTDNEQYF
.	TRBV4-1	TRBJ1-2	.	TGCGCCAGCAGCCAAGTTTCAGGGGAGGGCTACACCTTC	CASSQVSGEGYTF
TRBD1	TRBV30	TRBJ1-3	few	TGTGCCTGGAGTGTGGGACAGATAATTGGAAACACCATATATTTT	CAWSVGQIIGNTIYF
TRBD2	TRBV5-6	TRBJ2-7	few	TGTGCCAGCAGCTTGAGGGCGGGAGGCTACGAGCAGTACTTC	CASSLRAGGYEQYF
TRBD1	TRBV27	TRBJ2-5	.	TGTGCCAGCAGTCCGACAGGGTTTGGGGAGACCCAGTACTTC	CASSPTGFGETQYF
.	TRBV5-5	TRBJ2-5	.	TGTGCCAGCAGCCCATCCGCGGTCCAAGAGACCCAGTACTTC	CASSPSAVQETQYF
.	TRBV6-5	TRBJ2-5	.	TGTGCCAGCAGTTACAATGGCCGGGAGGAGACCCAGTACTTC	CASSYNGREETQYF
TRBD2	TRBV5-6	TRBJ2-3	.	TGTGCCAGCAGCTCCCAGCGGGGTTCAGATACGCAGTATTTT	CASSSQRGSDTQYF